Each of the 6 T cell receptor beta chains below was sequenced from the same sample in a study of OX40 agonist ivuxolimab in advanced cancers. This table comes from immunoSEQ multiplex PCR, and its TCRdb copy is limited to in-frame clones, with some not included. The sample yields tens of thousands of clones, nearly 85% seen once. The sequencing used CD4+ or CD8+ T cells sorted from blood, collected in a trial of the OX40 agonist ivuxolimab. The receptors here all came from an adult with an advanced solid tumor such as melanoma, head and neck, liver or kidney cancer.

This rearrangement joins TRBV28 to TRBJ2-1; the D gene is possibly TRBD1 (6 bases). V lost 6 bases, J lost 7 bases, and 13 bases lay in between. The CDR3 covers 13 residues. From germline, CDR1 is MDHEN and CDR2 SYDVKM. The chain's CDR3 is CASRPQGGNEQFF. The CDR3 DNA reads TGTGCCAGCAGGCCACAGGGTGGTAATGAGCAGTTCTTC.

This chain uses TRBV19 with TRBJ2-7; TRBD2 matches at 7 bases. CDR1 and CDR2 (germline): LNHDA, SQIVND (reference sequence). J gave up 3 bases and V 0 bases, and 5 bases lay outside the gene matches. This CDR3 contains 15 residues. CDR3 in DNA: TGTGCCAGTAGTATAGATTTGGGACTAAGCTACGAGCAGTACTTC. This gives the protein CASSIDLGLSYEQYF.

In its sample, this clone was seen once. The chain has TRBV5-4 and TRBJ2-3, with 8 bases lining up with TRBD1. Trimming took 5 bases from V and 3 from J; bases not matched to a gene: 8. The germline V gene encodes CDR1 SGHNT and CDR2 YYREEE (reference sequence). This CDR3 has 15 amino acids. CDR3 residues: CASSRDRGATDTQYF. DNA of the CDR3: TGTGCCAGCAGTCGCGACAGGGGTGCAACAGATACGCAGTATTTT. Full variable domain (missing parts from reference TRBV5-4 and TRBJ2-3): ETGVTQSPTHLIKTRGQQVTLRCSSQSGHNTVSWYQQALGQGPQFIFQYYREEENGRGNFPPRFSGLQFPNYSSELNVNALELDDSALYLCASSRDRGATDTQYFGPGTRLTVL.

This sequence joins TRBV2 and TRBJ1-4; tentatively, D is TRBD1 (5 bases). The V end was cut by 7 bases, the J end by 2 bases, with 14 bases between. From germline, CDR1 is SNHLY and CDR2 FYNNEI. This CDR3 contains 15 residues. The CDR3 region has the DNA TGTGCCAGCACCAGGGACCGGGGCACTAATGAAAAACTGTTTTTT. Translated: CASTRDRGTNEKLFF.

V is TRBV9 and J is TRBJ2-5; TRBD2 agrees at 7 bases. The better agreement between TRBJ2-7 and the DNA end casts doubt on the J call. Germline CDR1 and CDR2: SGDLS and YYNGEE. CDR3 length: 17 amino acids. CDR3 bases: TGTGCCAGCAGCCCCTGGGAAGGATCTAGCGGCATTTACGAGCAGTACTTC. Protein: CASSPWEGSSGIYEQYF.

The table lists this clone with a few counts. J is TRBJ2-3 and V is TRBV25-1; 8 nucleotides agree with TRBD2. Germline V gives CDR1 MGHDK, CDR2 SYGVNS. The junction had 8 bases not matched to a gene; V was cut back by 5 bases and J by 4 bases. There are 15 residues in the CDR3. Here the CDR3 reads CASSTPGGGADTQYF. The CDR3 DNA reads TGTGCCAGCAGTACTCCGGGGGGGGGCGCAGATACGCAGTATTTT.